This entry describes one T cell receptor beta chain. The antigen remains unidentified. These data are taken from a study of graft-versus-host responses after intestinal transplantation. Across the whole study: Anti-thymocyte globulin was used for induction in all recipients, who then took tacrolimus and steroids for roughly 3 years. Study outcomes and limitations: The presence of high graft-versus-host to host-versus-graft clonal ratios in allografts characterized patients with graft-donor T cell macrochimerism. Early post-transplant declines in HvG were associated with peak levels of circulating GvH clones.

Using immunoSEQ multiplex PCR, the repertoire was profiled, and TCRdb retains in-frame clones only, with some absent. The repertoire has some 90,000 clones, less than 95% of them found once; the top ten carry roughly 0.4%. Here the sequenced sample was unstimulated CD8+ T cells sorted from spleen or lymph node cells, taken before transplant. This receptor was identified in a human donor who was the organ donor for an intestinal transplant.

CDR3 sequence reads: CASSLQGKGTGELFF. The CDR3 DNA reads as TGCGCCAGCAGCCTCCAGGGTAAAGGCACCGGGGAGCTGTTTTTT. The genes are TRBV4-1 and TRBJ2-2; a weak D match, TRBD1 (5 bases). The ends were cut back, 4 bases at V and 4 bases at J, with 13 bases in the middle. CDR1 and CDR2 (germline): MGHRA, YSYEKL. The length of the CDR3 is 15 residues.